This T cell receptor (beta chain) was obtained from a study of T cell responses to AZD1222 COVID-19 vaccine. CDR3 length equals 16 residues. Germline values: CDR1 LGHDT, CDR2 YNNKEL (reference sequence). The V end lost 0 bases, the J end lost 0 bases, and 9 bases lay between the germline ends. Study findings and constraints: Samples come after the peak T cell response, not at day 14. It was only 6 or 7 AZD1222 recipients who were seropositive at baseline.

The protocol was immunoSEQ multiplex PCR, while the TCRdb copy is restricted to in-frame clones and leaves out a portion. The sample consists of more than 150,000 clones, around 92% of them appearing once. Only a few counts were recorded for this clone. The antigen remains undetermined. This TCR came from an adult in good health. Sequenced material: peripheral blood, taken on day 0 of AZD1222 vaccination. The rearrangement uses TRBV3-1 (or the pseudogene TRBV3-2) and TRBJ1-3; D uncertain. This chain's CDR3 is CASSQDGFYSGNTIYF. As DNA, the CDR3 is TGTGCCAGCAGCCAAGATGGCTTCTACTCTGGAAACACCATATATTTT.